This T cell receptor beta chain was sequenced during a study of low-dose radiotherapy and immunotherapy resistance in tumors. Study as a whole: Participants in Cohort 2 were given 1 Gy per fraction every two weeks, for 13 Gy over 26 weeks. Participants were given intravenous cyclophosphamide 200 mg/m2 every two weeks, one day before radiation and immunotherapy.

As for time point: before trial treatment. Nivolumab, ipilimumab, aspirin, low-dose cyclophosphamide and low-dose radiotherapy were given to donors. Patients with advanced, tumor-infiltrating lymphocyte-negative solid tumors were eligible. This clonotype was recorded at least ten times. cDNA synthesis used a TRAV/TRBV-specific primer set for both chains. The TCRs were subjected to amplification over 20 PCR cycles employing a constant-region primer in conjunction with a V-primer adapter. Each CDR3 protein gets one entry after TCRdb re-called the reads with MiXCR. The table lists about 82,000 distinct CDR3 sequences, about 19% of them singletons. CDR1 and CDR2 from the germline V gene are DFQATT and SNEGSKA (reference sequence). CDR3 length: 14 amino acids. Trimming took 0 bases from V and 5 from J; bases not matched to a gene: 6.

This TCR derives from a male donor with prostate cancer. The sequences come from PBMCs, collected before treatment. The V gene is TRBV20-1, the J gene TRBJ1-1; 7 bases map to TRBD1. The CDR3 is CSARDGRGGTEAFF. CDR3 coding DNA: TGCAGTGCTAGAGATGGCAGGGGGGGGACTGAAGCTTTCTTT.